Given below is one TCR beta chain in context. What it recognizes is unknown. Germline CDR1 is MDHEN and CDR2 is SYDVKM. This CDR3 contains 15 residues. J gave up 0 bases and V 6 bases, and 6 bases lay outside the gene matches. This record comes from a study of shared clonotypes between healthy human individuals. Across the whole study: The cohort comprised two women and a few men. Their ages spanned 18 to 49 years.

Findings and limits, study-wide: The sampled material consisted only of blood, and tissue repertoires are likely to differ. An expected dependence of interdonor clonotype sharing on sequencing depth was noted.

Measured with immunoSEQ multiplex PCR; TCRdb has only the in-frame clones, and not every one. Altogether hundreds of thousands of clones are present, around 78% being singletons, with the ten largest covering about 12%. Sequenced input: PBMCs. V usage is TRBV28 and J usage is TRBJ2-3; TRBD1 aligns across 7 bases. This sequence was found in a woman aged 40 to 50 in good health. Some clones in this sample may be carry-over from other donors' samples. The CDR3: CASRSTGFSTDTQYF. CDR3 nucleotide sequence: TGTGCCAGCAGGTCGACAGGGTTTAGCACAGATACGCAGTATTTT.